One sample yielded the 30 T cell receptor beta chains listed below, sequenced in a study of cytomegalovirus exposure and HLA in healthy donors. Use of 60 Vbeta and 13 Jbeta primers characterized the PCR. Profiled with immunoSEQ multiplex PCR; TCRdb holds only in-frame clones, not every one. Seen here are around 130,000 clones, 82% observed once, and the top ten hold 11%. What was sequenced was PBMCs. The receptors were gathered from a male donor in good health and CMV-seropositive.

V and J are TRBV6-1 and TRBJ2-6; no firm D call. This CDR3 comprises 13 residues. Trimming cost V 8 bases and J 3 bases, with 8 bases left between them. From germline, CDR1 is MNHNS and CDR2 SASEGT. The CDR3 protein is CASFPGGANVLTF. The CDR3 DNA is TGTGCCAGCTTTCCCGGTGGGGCCAACGTCCTGACTTTC.

This chain connects TRBV10-3 to TRBJ2-1, with 15 bases fitting TRBD2. The CDR3 runs to 17 residues. With 2 bases clipped from V and 4 bases from J, the junction kept 3 bases outside the gene matches. CDR1 ENHRY and CDR2 SYGVKD come from the germline V gene. CDR3 DNA sequence: TGTGCCATCAGTGAGCCTGGACTAGCGGGAGGGTACAATGAGCAGTTCTTC. Translation: CAISEPGLAGGYNEQFF.

The rearrangement uses TRBV2 and TRBJ1-2; TRBD1 aligns across 9 bases. Germline loops: CDR1 SNHLY, CDR2 FYNNEI. CDR3 length: 14 amino acids. The junction had 5 bases not matched to a gene; V was cut back by 5 bases and J by 4 bases. CDR3 in amino acids: CASSQTGGTYGYTF. DNA of the CDR3: TGTGCCAGCAGTCAGACAGGGGGAACCTATGGCTACACCTTC.

The chain uses TRBV14 and TRBJ2-5; perhaps TRBD2 as D (7 bases). The CDR3 is 12 amino acids. Germline V gene lookup returns CDR1 SGHDN and CDR2 FVKESK. V was cut by 5 bases and J by 5 bases, with 9 bases left in between. CDR3 loop: CASSRGGETQYF. CDR3 DNA sequence: TGTGCCAGCAGCAGGGGGGGGGAGACCCAGTACTTC.

The J gene is TRBJ2-3, the V gene TRBV5-1, with D tentatively TRBD1 (5 bases). CDR3 size: 16 residues. Per the germline V gene, CDR1 is SGHRS and CDR2 is YFSETQ. Trimming removed 0 bases at V and 0 bases at J, with 11 bases between. CDR3 amino acids: CASSLDRPPSTDTQYF. In DNA, the CDR3 is TGCGCCAGCAGCTTGGACAGGCCACCTAGCACAGATACGCAGTATTTT.

The chain links TRBV7-3 to TRBJ2-1; 7 bases map to TRBD2. Unmatched junction bases numbered 5, after V lost 5 bases and J lost 10 bases. Germline V gene lookup returns CDR1 SGHTA and CDR2 FQGTGA. The CDR3 is 12 residues long. CDR3 DNA sequence: TGTGCCAGCAGCCGCGGGAGAGGGGAGCAGTTCTTC. This encodes CASSRGRGEQFF.

The V gene is TRBV5-5, the J gene TRBJ1-1; perhaps TRBD1 as D (6 bases). Germline assignment: CDR1 SGHKS and CDR2 YYEKEE (reference sequence). CDR3 length: 13 residues. Trimming took off 2 bases at V and 8 bases at J, with 13 bases between the two ends. In DNA, the CDR3 is TGTGCCAGCAGCTTCGAGGGGGGGCCAGAAGCTTTCTTT. Translation: CASSFEGGPEAFF.

The chain has TRBV28 and TRBJ2-5; D may be TRBD2 (5 bases). The CDR3 sequence is 15 residues long. Germline lookup yields CDR1 MDHEN and CDR2 SYDVKM. V was cut by 4 bases and J by 3 bases, with 15 bases left in between. Written as DNA, the CDR3 is TGTGCCAGCAGTTCTCTTATAGCGAGGAAAGAGACCCAGTACTTC. Protein: CASSSLIARKETQYF.

This clone was detected a few times. The gene calls are TRBV9 and TRBJ2-5; TRBD2 matches at 16 bases. Germline-derived CDR1 and CDR2 are SGDLS and YYNGEE. The CDR3 loop spans 14 amino acids. Unmatched junction bases numbered 2, after V lost 3 bases and J lost 9 bases. The chain's CDR3 is CASSAGLAGGAQYF. CDR3 DNA: TGTGCCAGCAGCGCGGGACTAGCGGGAGGGGCCCAGTACTTC.

This rearrangement joins TRBV2 to TRBJ1-6; D perhaps matches TRBD1 (6 bases). From germline, CDR1 is SNHLY and CDR2 FYNNEI. This CDR3 is built from 13 residues. Trimming shortened V by 5 bases and J by 10 bases, and 12 bases separated the two germline ends. CDR3 DNA sequence: TGTGCCAGCAGTAGAGACAGGCGCTCACCCCTCCACTTT. Residues: CASSRDRRSPLHF.

The CDR3 spells CASSLGLARDTGELFF. In nucleotides, the CDR3 is TGTGCCAGCAGCTTAGGACTAGCGCGAGACACCGGGGAGCTGTTTTTT. This chain connects TRBV7-2 to TRBJ2-2, with TRBD2 identical over 8 bases. The CDR3 extends over 16 amino acids. Germline CDR1 SGHTA, CDR2 FQGNSA. The junction had 4 bases not matched to a gene; V was cut back by 1 base and J by 3 bases.

CDR3 nucleotides: TGTGCCAGCAGCTTGTGGGGAGGGGTTGGAGTACAGGGGGAGCTGTTTTTT. It yields the protein CASSLWGGVGVQGELFF. The chain combines TRBV5-5 with TRBJ2-2, with 7 bases identical to TRBD2. The CDR3 sequence is 17 residues long. The J segment lost 8 bases and the V segment lost 1 base, leaving 14 bases of the junction unmatched. Germline V CDR1 and CDR2: SGHKS, YYEKEE (reference sequence).

This sequence joins TRBV28 and TRBJ2-5, with 10 nucleotides matching TRBD2. Per germline, CDR1 MDHEN and CDR2 SYDVKM. After removal of 5 bases from V and 4 bases from J, the junction contained 4 bases not matched to a gene. The length of the CDR3 is 14 residues. CDR3 loop: CASSIIAGGETQYF. CDR3 sequence (DNA): TGTGCCAGCAGTATTATAGCGGGAGGAGAGACCCAGTACTTC.

The rearrangement joins TRBV4-2 to TRBJ2-1, with 9 nucleotides matching TRBD2. Per germline, CDR1 LGHNA and CDR2 YNFKEQ. The CDR3 contains 17 residues. Trimming took 0 bases from V and 1 from J; bases not matched to a gene: 4. In nucleotides, the CDR3 is TGTGCCAGCAGCCAAGATAGCGGGAGTATATCCTACAATGAGCAGTTCTTC. This translates into CASSQDSGSISYNEQFF.

The genes are TRBV27 and TRBJ2-7; the D gene is possibly TRBD2 (5 bases). V dropped 6 bases and J dropped 7 bases, with 19 bases sitting between them. This CDR3 is built from 14 residues. Per germline, CDR1 MNHEY and CDR2 SMNVEV (reference sequence). The CDR3 DNA reads as TGTGCCAGCAGCCAACTAGTGGGTGGCCTGGAGCAGTACTTC. Translating it yields CASSQLVGGLEQYF.

Comments on this clone: A read error may produce the germline difference seen at one junction end. The chain has TRBV7-9 and TRBJ2-7; 12 bases agree with TRBD2. This CDR3 is 14 amino acids long. Germline V CDR1 and CDR2: SEHNR, FQNEAQ (reference sequence). The CDR3 loop reads CSSSSSGRVAEQYF. CDR3 DNA sequence: TGTTCCAGCAGCTCTAGCGGGAGGGTCGCCGAGCAGTACTTC. The whole variable domain, filled in from reference TRBV7-9 and TRBJ2-7, reads DTGVSQNPRHKITKRGQNVTFRCDPISEHNRLYWYRQTLGQGPEFLTYFQNEAQLEKSRLLSDRFSAERPKGSFSTLEIQRTEQGDSAMYLCSSSSSGRVAEQYFGPGTRLTVT.

This clone was found a few times. CDR3 sequence reads: CASSQGGGTIKETQYF. CDR3 in DNA: TGCGCCAGCAGCCAAGGGGGAGGGACTATTAAAGAGACCCAGTACTTC. The chain couples TRBV4-3 to TRBJ2-5, with 7 bases matching TRBD2. CDR1 is LGHNA and CDR2 is YSLEER in the germline V gene. The CDR3 is made up of 16 amino acids. V lost 1 base and J lost 3; bases outside the gene matches: 8.

The chain recombines TRBV6-5 with TRBJ2-1, with D possibly being TRBD2 (5 bases). Germline-derived CDR1 and CDR2 are MNHEY and SVGAGI. There are 15 residues in the CDR3. Trimming took off 6 bases at V and 3 bases at J, with 15 bases between the two ends. CDR3 sequence (DNA): TGTGCCAGCAGCGGACGGGGAAGGGTCTACAATGAGCAGTTCTTC. Amino acids: CASSGRGRVYNEQFF.

This clone was detected a few times. V gene TRBV25-1 combines with J gene TRBJ1-2; the D gene is possibly TRBD1 (5 bases). Germline CDR1 reads MGHDK; CDR2 reads SYGVNS. Trimming shortened V by 2 bases and J by 4 bases, and 5 bases separated the two germline ends. CDR3 length: 12 residues. The CDR3 loop is CASSERGYGYTF. Here the CDR3 DNA reads TGTGCCAGCAGTGAAAGGGGCTATGGCTACACCTTC.

The rearrangement links TRBV7-9 to TRBJ2-5, with a weak D call TRBD2 (6 bases). This CDR3 is 14 amino acids long. Trimming cost V 7 bases and J 7 bases, with 19 bases left between them. Germline V gene data show CDR1 as SEHNR and CDR2 as FQNEAQ (reference sequence). The CDR3 here is CASTGVGIPGTQYF. For the CDR3, the DNA is TGTGCCAGCACGGGGGTAGGGATACCAGGGACCCAGTACTTC.

The chain uses TRBV28 and TRBJ2-5; D may be TRBD1 (5 bases). The germline V and J ends were trimmed by 5 bases and 5 bases, with 21 bases remaining between them. The CDR3 runs to 16 residues. Germline CDR1 is MDHEN and CDR2 is SYDVKM. The CDR3 loop reads CASSQALSGLAETQYF. CDR3 sequence (DNA): TGTGCCAGCAGTCAAGCGTTGTCAGGGCTGGCGGAGACCCAGTACTTC.

Comment on this clone: Other DNA sequences in the sample encode the same CDR3. This rearrangement joins TRBV7-2 to TRBJ2-3; 10 positions match TRBD2. Germline values: CDR1 SGHTA, CDR2 FQGNSA. The CDR3 consists of 16 residues. Trimming at V came to 4 bases and at J to 3 bases, leaving 7 bases not matched to a gene. The CDR3 region is CASSSLAGGGTDTQYF. DNA for the CDR3: TGTGCCAGCAGCTCATTAGCGGGAGGAGGTACAGATACGCAGTATTTT.

The V gene is TRBV21-1, the J gene TRBJ2-7; no DNA check was done on the table's D call, TRBD1. TRBV21-1 counts as a pseudogene. The CDR3 loop spans 20 amino acids. In DNA, the CDR3 is TGTGCCAGCAGCAACTCGGTCAGGGGCCGAGGAGAATGGGGCTCCTACGAGCAGTACTTC. Residues: CASSNSVRGRGEWGSYEQYF.

Note on this clone: At one end, the junction sequence differs from germline, possibly due to a read error. This rearrangement joins TRBV20-1 to TRBJ2-4; the match to TRBD1 covers 8 bases. Germline V lookup: CDR1 DFQATT, CDR2 SNEGSKA (reference sequence). This CDR3 comprises 11 residues. CDR3 DNA: TGCAGTGCTAGGCGGGACAGGATAATTTCCTTC. It is translated as CSARRDRIISF.

The CDR3 DNA follows: TGCAGCGTTACTAGCGCCTCGAACACCGGGGAGCTGTTTTTT. Residues: CSVTSASNTGELFF. The chain combines TRBV29-1 with TRBJ2-2, with TRBD2 identical over 7 bases. CDR3 length: 14 amino acids. J was trimmed by 0 bases and V by 5 bases; bases with no gene match: 3. Germline V gene data show CDR1 as SQVTM and CDR2 as ANQGSEA.

This chain joins TRBV6-5 and TRBJ2-2; 8 nucleotides align to TRBD2. There are 16 residues in the CDR3. V lost 4 bases, J lost 2 bases, and 6 bases stayed unmatched. Germline values: CDR1 MNHEY, CDR2 SVGAGI. The CDR3 here is CASSSLAGPNTGELFF. Written as DNA, the CDR3 is TGTGCCAGCAGTTCTCTAGCGGGTCCTAACACCGGGGAGCTGTTTTTT.

The chain employs TRBV4-3 and TRBJ2-7; TRBD1 agrees at 7 bases. V lost 2 bases to trimming and J lost 0 bases; unmatched junction nucleotides: 7. In germline, CDR1 is LGHNA, CDR2 YSLEER. The CDR3 sequence is 16 residues long. The CDR3 protein is CASSQIMGTASYEQYF. The CDR3 DNA is TGCGCCAGCAGCCAAATTATGGGGACAGCCTCCTACGAGCAGTACTTC.

This clone occurred a few times. The chain has TRBV5-4 and TRBJ1-1; TRBD1 might be the D (5 bases). CDR3 size: 14 residues. CDR1 is SGHNT and CDR2 is YYREEE in the germline V gene (reference sequence). V was pared by 1 base and J by 7 bases, with 14 bases between. The CDR3 region is CASSLSRTPNEAFF. CDR3 coding DNA: TGTGCCAGCAGCTTGTCAAGGACACCGAATGAAGCTTTCTTT.

This clone was detected a few times. This chain uses TRBV19 with TRBJ2-1; D is unclear. V was clipped by 6 bases and J by 6 bases, with 12 bases between them. CDR1 is LNHDA and CDR2 is SQIVND in the germline V gene (reference sequence). This CDR3 is 13 amino acids long. The CDR3 coding sequence is TGTGCCAGTAGCCCCGAGGTCCGCAATGAGCAGTTCTTC. It is translated as CASSPEVRNEQFF.

The chain carries TRBV28 and TRBJ1-2; no definite D call. Trimming pared 6 bases from V and 4 bases from J, leaving 15 bases between. This CDR3 spans 14 amino acids. The germline gives CDR1 MDHEN, CDR2 SYDVKM. CDR3 residues: CASSRPIPGYGYTF. For the CDR3, the DNA is TGTGCCAGCAGCCGCCCTATCCCTGGCTATGGCTACACCTTC.